These 19 T cell receptor beta chains were sequenced from one sample in a study of CD8 T cells in ankylosing spondylitis. TCRdb fed the 5' RACE reads into MiXCR, producing one record per CDR3 protein. The data contain around 230,000 distinct CDR3 sequences, around 7.8% of them seen just once; the ten biggest clones take up around 6.8%. What was sequenced was blood, either unsorted or a sorted T cell fraction (not recorded which). The receptors shown here come from a male donor with ankylosing spondylitis or in good health (not recorded which).

Many counts were recorded for this clonotype. The rearrangement links TRBV5-1 to TRBJ2-1; 7 bases are a match to TRBD2. This CDR3 is 17 amino acids long. Trimming at V came to 0 bases and at J to 1 base, leaving 7 bases not matched to a gene. CDR1 SGHRS and CDR2 YFSETQ come from the germline V gene. The DNA for the CDR3 is TGCGCCAGCAGCTTGGGTGGTAGCGGGCAATCCTACAATGAGCAGTTCTTC. Protein product: CASSLGGSGQSYNEQFF.

This clonotype showed up many times. The chain uses TRBV20-1 and TRBJ1-1; D remains unclear. This CDR3 contains 11 residues. Germline CDR1 reads DFQATT; CDR2 reads SNEGSKA (reference sequence). V was clipped by 6 bases and J by 6 bases, with 11 bases between them. The CDR3 DNA follows: TGCAGTGCCCACGAGTTCTCTGAAGCTTTCTTT. This gives the protein CSAHEFSEAFF.

The rearrangement links TRBV7-3 to TRBJ2-2; weak D call: TRBD2 (5 bases). Trimming shortened V by 5 bases and J by 1 base, and 11 bases separated the two germline ends. This CDR3 is 15 amino acids long. Germline CDR1 SGHTA, CDR2 FQGTGA. CDR3 nucleotides: TGTGCCAGCAGCCACTCACTAGAGAACACCGGGGAGCTGTTTTTT. Encoded protein: CASSHSLENTGELFF.

This clonotype has at least ten counts. The chain employs TRBV5-1 and TRBJ1-1; 7 nucleotides line up with TRBD1. From germline, CDR1 is SGHRS and CDR2 YFSETQ. With 4 bases clipped from V and 8 bases from J, the junction kept 14 bases outside the gene matches. CDR3 size: 15 residues. CDR3 nucleotides: TGCGCCAGCAGCCCTGACGGACAGGTTGGGGAAGAAGCTTTCTTT. Its translation: CASSPDGQVGEEAFF.

The chain joins TRBV7-2 to TRBJ1-1; tentative D call: TRBD1 (5 bases). This CDR3 is built from 15 residues. CDR1 SGHTA and CDR2 FQGNSA come from the germline V gene. The V gene lost 6 bases and the J gene lost 5 bases, with 19 bases spanning the gap. For the CDR3, the DNA is TGTGCCAGCAGTCCTTCGAGTGGGGCGCGGACTGAAGCTTTCTTT. It codes for CASSPSSGARTEAFF.

This clonotype showed up many times. The chain uses TRBV12-3 or TRBV12-4 and TRBJ2-1; D may be TRBD2 (6 bases). V was trimmed by 5 bases and J by 4 bases, leaving 9 bases between them. The CDR3 contains 13 residues. This chain's CDR3 is CASSHGTYNEQFF. The CDR3 DNA sequence: TGTGCCAGCAGTCACGGGACTTACAATGAGCAGTTCTTC.

This clonotype was observed a few times. The chain is built from TRBV29-1 and TRBJ1-5; TRBD1 matches 9 bases. Germline lookup yields CDR1 SQVTM and CDR2 ANQGSEA. CDR3 length: 14 amino acids. Trimming took 7 bases from V and 4 from J; bases not matched to a gene: 8. Here the CDR3 reads CSAVTGGRNQPQHF. CDR3 nucleotides: TGCAGCGCGGTGACAGGGGGAAGGAATCAGCCCCAGCATTTT.

This clonotype has ten or more counts. V and J are TRBV5-1 and TRBJ1-4; no definite D call. Germline V CDR1 and CDR2: SGHRS, YFSETQ. This CDR3 is 14 amino acids long. V was trimmed by 2 bases and J by 5 bases, leaving 10 bases between them. CDR3 nucleotides: TGCGCCAGCAGCTTAGAGGGTCACAATGAAAAACTGTTTTTT. This gives the protein CASSLEGHNEKLFF.

Many counts were recorded for this clonotype. This chain uses TRBV12-3 or TRBV12-4 with TRBJ1-1; D is uncertain. The V end was cut by 5 bases, the J end by 2 bases, with 6 bases between. The CDR3 totals 12 residues. This CDR3 reads CASSRVNTEAFF. In DNA, the CDR3 is TGTGCCAGCAGTCGGGTTAACACTGAAGCTTTCTTT.

This clonotype came up many times. The chain couples TRBV6-1 to TRBJ1-3, with 7 bases matching TRBD1. CDR3 length: 16 amino acids. Losses at the gene ends were 4 bases for V and 0 bases for J; bases not matched to a gene: 6. Germline CDR1 and CDR2: MNHNS and SASEGT. For the CDR3, the DNA is TGTGCCAGCAGTGCCCGACAGGGTTTCTCTGGAAACACCATATATTTT. Amino acids: CASSARQGFSGNTIYF.

This clonotype was picked up many times. The V gene is TRBV20-1, the J gene TRBJ2-2, with 9 bases lining up with TRBD2. CDR1 and CDR2 from the germline V gene are DFQATT and SNEGSKA (reference sequence). CDR3 length equals 15 residues. J was trimmed by 2 bases and V by 1 base; bases with no gene match: 2. CDR3 in DNA: TGCAGTGCTAGAGGTAGCGGGAGCAACACCGGGGAGCTGTTTTTT. Translated, it gives CSARGSGSNTGELFF.

This clonotype was counted ten times or more. The J gene is TRBJ2-3, the V gene TRBV12-3 or TRBV12-4; 9 nucleotides line up with TRBD1. V was pared by 6 bases and J by 10 bases, with 5 bases of the junction left unmatched. This CDR3 is 12 amino acids long. The CDR3 sequence is CASSPTGGAQYF. The DNA of the CDR3 is TGTGCCAGCAGCCCGACAGGGGGAGCGCAGTATTTT.

This clonotype was seen only a few times. The chain couples TRBV5-6 to TRBJ1-2; tentatively, D is TRBD1 (6 bases). The CDR3 runs to 15 residues. The ends were cut back, 0 bases at V and 4 bases at J, with 13 bases in the middle. The germline V gene encodes CDR1 SGHDT and CDR2 YYEEEE. CDR3 sequence reads: CASSLVGGRGYGYTF. The CDR3 bases are TGTGCCAGCAGCTTGGTAGGGGGGCGAGGCTATGGCTACACCTTC.

This chain connects TRBV27 to TRBJ2-2; D remains ambiguous. V lost 6 bases and J 7 bases, leaving 15 bases between the germline ends. Looked up from germline, CDR1 is MNHEY and CDR2 is SMNVEV (reference sequence). This CDR3 comprises 14 residues. In nucleotides, the CDR3 is TGTGCCAGCAGGCAGCAACCGGGTTTCGGGGAGCTGTTTTTT. It encodes CASRQQPGFGELFF.

This clonotype occurred many times. J is TRBJ2-2 and V is TRBV20-1; no firm D call. Germline V lookup: CDR1 DFQATT, CDR2 SNEGSKA (reference sequence). The CDR3 totals 13 residues. V lost 1 base to trimming and J lost 6 bases, with 9 bases between them. The CDR3, as DNA: TGCAGTGCTAGAGGGCCGAAGCCCGGGGAGCTGTTTTTT. Its protein is CSARGPKPGELFF.

The table lists this clonotype with many counts. This chain joins TRBV6-6 and TRBJ2-1, with D uncertain. The CDR3 is 12 amino acids. V lost 0 bases and J 6 bases, leaving 3 bases between the germline ends. Germline V gene data show CDR1 as MNHNY and CDR2 as SVGAGI (reference sequence). DNA of the CDR3: TGTGCCAGCAGTTACTCGGCCAATGAGCAGTTCTTC. It encodes CASSYSANEQFF.

The V gene is TRBV19, the J gene TRBJ1-2; no reliable D call. This CDR3 region has 15 residues. V gave up 3 bases and J gave up 4 bases, with 15 bases separating them. Germline assignment: CDR1 LNHDA and CDR2 SQIVND (reference sequence). As DNA, the CDR3 is TGTGCCAGTAGTATGAATAGGCAGCCCGGCTATGGCTACACCTTC. The encoded protein is CASSMNRQPGYGYTF.

This clonotype has ten or more counts. This chain uses TRBV7-9 with TRBJ2-2, with a possible D match to TRBD1 (5 bases). Germline CDR1 reads SEHNR; CDR2 reads FQNEAQ (reference sequence). The ends were cut back, 0 bases at V and 3 bases at J, with 8 bases in the middle. The CDR3 contains 15 residues. The CDR3 reads CASSLAQGYTGELFF. CDR3 DNA sequence: TGTGCCAGCAGCTTAGCCCAGGGATACACCGGGGAGCTGTTTTTT.

At least ten counts were recorded for this clonotype. V usage is TRBV6-1 and J usage is TRBJ1-2; 7 nucleotides match TRBD1. With 7 bases clipped from V and 6 bases from J, the junction kept 5 bases outside the gene matches. The CDR3 has 12 residues. Germline-derived CDR1 and CDR2 are MNHNS and SASEGT. The CDR3, as DNA: TGTGCCAGCAACGTCGACAGGGATGGCTACACCTTC. Its translation: CASNVDRDGYTF.